The 10 T cell receptor beta chains given below trace back to one sample, sequenced in a study of T cells in Graves' hyperthyroidism and ophthalmopathy. RNA transcripts served as the template for amplifying TCR beta CDR3 regions. The HTBI set primed first-round TCR CDR3 RT-PCR. TCRdb redid the calling of the multiplex PCR reads with MiXCR, one entry per CDR3 protein. The sample carries some 770,000 distinct CDR3 sequences, 16% recorded once. The material sequenced was blood. The origin of the receptors is a man younger than 35 with Graves' hyperthyroidism.

The rearrangement uses TRBV2 and TRBJ2-7; TRBD2 is a possible D gene (5 bases). From germline, CDR1 is SNHLY and CDR2 FYNNEI. Trimming pared 5 bases from V and 1 base from J, leaving 15 bases between. The CDR3 sequence is 15 residues long. This CDR3 reads CASSPGPRGSYEQYF. CDR3 DNA sequence: TGTGCCAGCAGTCCCGGCCCCCGAGGGTCCTACGAGCAGTACTTC.

This clonotype was detected many times. The V call is TRBV18, the J call TRBJ2-2; 7 nucleotides match TRBD1. V dropped 6 bases and J dropped 4; count of bases not matched to a gene: 8. This CDR3 contains 15 residues. The germline V gene has CDR1 KGHSH and CDR2 LQKENI. CDR3 region: CASSIGQVSTGELFF. CDR3 bases: TGTGCCAGCTCTATCGGACAGGTCAGCACCGGGGAGCTGTTTTTT.

The sample holds many counts of this clonotype. The chain has TRBV20-1 and TRBJ2-3; 7 nucleotides align to TRBD1. CDR3 length: 13 amino acids. J gave up 4 bases and V 3 bases, and 4 bases lay outside the gene matches. CDR1 DFQATT and CDR2 SNEGSKA come from the germline V gene (reference sequence). CDR3 sequence (DNA): TGCAGTGCTAGTAGACAGGGCGCAGATACGCAGTATTTT. Its translation is CSASRQGADTQYF.

This clonotype came up a few times. The chain links TRBV12-3 or TRBV12-4 to TRBJ1-5; D perhaps matches TRBD1 (5 bases). Deletions cut 5 bases from V and 7 bases from J, with 18 bases between. The CDR3 extends over 15 amino acids. CDR3 loop: CASSNWDPPPQPQHF. DNA of the CDR3: TGTGCCAGCAGTAACTGGGACCCCCCCCCCCAGCCCCAGCATTTT.

There are many counts of this clonotype. The rearrangement joins TRBV18 to TRBJ1-1; D call uncertain. V dropped 10 bases and J dropped 1 base, with 16 bases sitting between them. CDR1 is KGHSH and CDR2 is LQKENI in the germline V gene. This CDR3 is 14 amino acids long. This CDR3 reads CATRFGPENTEAFF. The CDR3, as DNA: TGTGCCACCCGTTTTGGGCCAGAGAACACTGAAGCTTTCTTT.

The table lists this clonotype with a few counts. The chain combines TRBV28 with TRBJ1-2; D is undetermined. V gave up 5 bases and J gave up 7 bases, with 14 bases separating them. From germline, CDR1 is MDHEN and CDR2 SYDVKM. This CDR3 comprises 13 residues. CDR3 protein: CASSELGGFGYTF. The CDR3 DNA reads TGTGCCAGCAGTGAGCTGGGTGGATTTGGCTACACCTTC.

This chain uses TRBV27 with TRBJ1-5; 7 bases agree with TRBD1. This CDR3 is 13 amino acids long. Germline CDR1 and CDR2: MNHEY and SMNVEV (reference sequence). The J segment lost 5 bases and the V segment lost 6 bases, leaving 4 bases of the junction unmatched. CDR3 protein: CASRGGLHQPQHF. The CDR3 coding sequence is TGTGCCAGCAGAGGGGGCCTCCATCAGCCCCAGCATTTT.

This chain uses TRBV24-1 with TRBJ2-2; possible D gene TRBD2, 6 bases. Trimming removed 9 bases at V and 6 bases at J, with 16 bases between. The CDR3 totals 14 residues. The V gene's germline CDR1 is KGHDR and CDR2 SFDVKD. The CDR3 bases are TGTGCCACCGAGGCACCGGGAGCACCCGGGGAGCTGTTTTTT. Its protein is CATEAPGAPGELFF.

This clonotype was recorded many times. The gene calls are TRBV10-3 and TRBJ2-7; 12 bases agree with TRBD2. The germline V gene has CDR1 ENHRY and CDR2 SYGVKD. This CDR3 has 15 amino acids. With 5 bases clipped from V and 6 bases from J, the junction kept 8 bases outside the gene matches. The CDR3 region is CAISPRLAGAPEQYF. The CDR3 DNA is TGTGCCATCAGTCCAAGACTAGCGGGAGCACCCGAGCAGTACTTC.

The chain recombines TRBV7-3 with TRBJ2-5, with D perhaps TRBD2 (6 bases). Germline CDR1 and CDR2: SGHTA and FQGTGA. V was trimmed by 5 bases and J by 5 bases, leaving 15 bases between them. The CDR3 consists of 14 residues. In nucleotides, the CDR3 is TGTGCCAGCAGCCTTCTCGGGGGAATGGAGACCCAGTACTTC. Amino acids: CASSLLGGMETQYF.